One sample yielded the 14 T cell receptor beta chains listed below, sequenced in a study of metastatic and nonmetastatic thyroid tumors. MiXCR reprocessed the PCR reads for TCRdb. The sample consists of about 20,000 clones, roughly 16% of them appearing once. Thyroid surgery had not been preceded by any treatment in any patient. Sequencing input: blood. Receptor source: a female donor with papillary thyroid cancer or a benign thyroid nodule (not recorded which). Some clones in this sample may be carry-over from other donors' samples.

This clone has only one observation. CDR3 region: CASSFKEVEGHEQYF. The DNA of the CDR3 is TGCGCCAGCAGCTTTAAAGAAGTAGAAGGGCACGAGCAGTACTTC. This chain joins TRBV5-1 and TRBJ2-7; D unclear. Trimming removed 2 bases from V and 5 bases from J, with 17 bases in between. The CDR3 is made up of 15 amino acids. CDR1 SGHRS and CDR2 YFSETQ come from the germline V gene.

This clone occurred many times. The V and J genes are TRBV6-2 or TRBV6-3 and TRBJ2-7, with D possibly being TRBD2 (6 bases). The CDR3 sequence is 13 residues long. V lost 5 bases to trimming and J lost 4 bases, with 12 bases between them. CDR1 and CDR2 from the germline V gene are MNHEY and SVGEGT. The CDR3 loop is CASSQESGYEQYF. The CDR3 DNA reads TGTGCCAGCAGTCAAGAAAGCGGGTACGAGCAGTACTTC.

There are many counts of this clone. The CDR3 DNA is TGTGCCAGCAGTGAACAGGCATATGGCTACACCTTC. Residues: CASSEQAYGYTF. The V call is TRBV6-1, the J call TRBJ1-2; D unclear. The germline V and J ends were trimmed by 2 bases and 5 bases, with 6 bases remaining between them. The CDR3 has 12 residues. Germline CDR1 MNHNS, CDR2 SASEGT.

This clone was counted ten times or more. The rearrangement uses TRBV29-1 and TRBJ2-3; unclear D gene. CDR1 is SQVTM, CDR2 ANQGSEA, per germline. The CDR3 covers 14 residues. V was cut by 3 bases and J by 0 bases, with 10 bases left in between. In DNA, the CDR3 is TGCAGCGTTGATATGGGGTTGAGCACAGATACGCAGTATTTT. Translating gives CSVDMGLSTDTQYF.

This clone was recorded at least ten times. The rearrangement joins TRBV9 to TRBJ2-1; TRBD2 aligns across 10 bases. V trimming: 3 bases; J trimming: 6 bases; junction bases outside the gene matches: 9. CDR1 and CDR2 (germline): SGDLS, YYNGEE. The CDR3 is 16 residues long. The CDR3 sequence is CASSGDLAGDFNEQFF. DNA for the CDR3: TGTGCCAGCAGCGGGGATCTAGCGGGAGACTTCAATGAGCAGTTCTTC.

This clone has a count of ten or more. The CDR3 DNA follows: TGCGCCAGCAGCCGACGACAGGGCCAAGAGACCCAGTACTTC. Residues: CASSRRQGQETQYF. The chain employs TRBV5-1 and TRBJ2-5; 7 bases are shared with TRBD1. From germline, CDR1 is SGHRS and CDR2 YFSETQ. V gave up 4 bases and J gave up 1 base; unmatched junction bases: 4. The CDR3 sequence is 14 residues long.

In this sample, this clone turned up many times. The genes are TRBV10-3 and TRBJ1-6, with D possibly being TRBD1 (6 bases). Germline assignment: CDR1 ENHRY and CDR2 SYGVKD. The V gene lost 2 bases and the J gene lost 0 bases, with 8 bases spanning the gap. This CDR3 has 16 residues. The CDR3 loop is CAISEDRSSYNSPLHF. The CDR3 DNA reads as TGTGCCATCAGTGAGGACAGGAGCTCCTATAATTCACCCCTCCACTTT.

There are many counts of this clone. The chain employs TRBV11-3 and TRBJ2-3; weak D call: TRBD1 (5 bases). Germline V lookup: CDR1 SGHNT, CDR2 YENEEA. The ends were cut back, 0 bases at V and 2 bases at J, with 15 bases in the middle. The CDR3 loop spans 17 amino acids. The CDR3 here is CASSLDRQGRYTDTQYF. In DNA, the CDR3 is TGTGCCAGCAGCTTAGATCGGCAGGGAAGGTACACAGATACGCAGTATTTT.

A few counts support this clone. The V gene is TRBV28, the J gene TRBJ2-7, with a possible D match to TRBD2 (6 bases). V was cut by 6 bases and J by 0 bases, with 12 bases left in between. The CDR3 spans 14 residues. Germline V CDR1 and CDR2: MDHEN, SYDVKM. In DNA form, the CDR3 reads TGTGCCAGCAGCTCCGGGACTGCCTCCTACGAGCAGTACTTC. Amino acids: CASSSGTASYEQYF. The full variable domain, rest sourced from reference TRBV28 and TRBJ2-7, is DVKVTQSSRYLVKRTGEKVFLECVQDMDHENMFWYRQDPGLGLRLIYFSYDVKMKEKGDIPEGYSVSREKKERFSLILESASTNQTSMYLCASSSGTASYEQYFGPGTRLTVT.

The table lists this clone with a few counts. The rearrangement uses TRBV28 and TRBJ2-1; D uncertain. CDR1 MDHEN and CDR2 SYDVKM come from the germline V gene. The V gene lost 6 bases and the J gene lost 0 bases, with 12 bases spanning the gap. The CDR3 loop spans 15 amino acids. CDR3 in DNA: TGTGCCAGCAGCACAAGGGCGTACTCCTACAATGAGCAGTTCTTC. It yields the protein CASSTRAYSYNEQFF.

This clone occurred many times. In the same sample, other DNA sequences code for this CDR3. The chain links TRBV9 to TRBJ1-1, with D possibly TRBD1 on 6 matching bases. Trimming removed 0 bases at V and 6 bases at J, with 12 bases between. CDR1 is SGDLS, CDR2 YYNGEE, per germline. This CDR3 is built from 14 residues. The CDR3 region is CASSVDGGDAEAFF. The CDR3 DNA follows: TGTGCCAGCAGCGTAGACGGGGGCGACGCTGAAGCTTTCTTT.

At least ten counts were recorded for this clone. The chain uses TRBV27 and TRBJ1-5; a possible D gene is TRBD1 (5 bases). Trimming left V 0 bases short and J 4 bases short, with 7 bases between. CDR1 MNHEY and CDR2 SMNVEV come from the germline V gene (reference sequence). The CDR3 consists of 14 residues. The chain's CDR3 is CASSLSTVNQPQHF. In nucleotides, the CDR3 is TGTGCCAGCAGTTTATCGACAGTAAATCAGCCCCAGCATTTT.

The chain links TRBV6-1 to TRBJ1-3, with TRBD1 matching 8 bases. V shed 1 base and J 4 bases; nucleotides not matched to a gene: 0. Looked up from germline, CDR1 is MNHNS and CDR2 is SASEGT. The CDR3 extends over 14 amino acids. CDR3 coding DNA: TGTGCCAGCAGTGAAGGGACAGGGGGAAACACCATATATTTT. Translating it yields CASSEGTGGNTIYF.

This chain links TRBV11-2 with TRBJ2-7; a possible D gene is TRBD2 (6 bases). Germline V gene data show CDR1 as SGHAT and CDR2 as FQNNGV. There are 14 residues in the CDR3. Trimming pared 1 base from V and 3 bases from J, leaving 10 bases between. CDR3 protein: CASSLGGGVYEQYF. CDR3 nucleotides: TGTGCCAGCAGCTTAGGGGGCGGGGTCTACGAGCAGTACTTC.